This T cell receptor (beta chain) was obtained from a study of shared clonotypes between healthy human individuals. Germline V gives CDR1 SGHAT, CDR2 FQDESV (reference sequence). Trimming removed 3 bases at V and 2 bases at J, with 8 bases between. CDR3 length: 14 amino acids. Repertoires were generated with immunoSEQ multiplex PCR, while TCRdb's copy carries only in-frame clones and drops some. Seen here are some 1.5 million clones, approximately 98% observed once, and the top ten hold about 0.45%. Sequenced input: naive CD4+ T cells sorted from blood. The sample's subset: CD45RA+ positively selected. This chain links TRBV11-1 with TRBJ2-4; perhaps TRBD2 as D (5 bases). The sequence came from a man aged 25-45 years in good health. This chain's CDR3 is CASSLAGSKNIQYF. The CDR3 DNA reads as TGTGCCAGCAGCTTGGCGGGCTCCAAAAACATTCAGTACTTC. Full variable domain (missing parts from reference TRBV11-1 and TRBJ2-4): EAEVAQSPRYKITEKSQAVAFWCDPISGHATLYWYRQILGQGPELLVQFQDESVVDDSQLPKDRFSAERLKGVDSTLKIQPAELGDSAMYLCASSLAGSKNIQYFGAGTRLSVL.